What follows describes a single TCR beta chain. Its cognate antigen is unknown. The record originates from a study of metastatic and nonmetastatic thyroid tumors. Study-level background: Across peripheral blood and tumor or nodule tissue samples taken from malignant and benign thyroid patients, the repertoires were compared with one another. Study-level results: Significantly higher TCR beta diversity was reportedly seen in malignant thyroid tumors than benign nodules, in blood and tumor.

Treatment of any kind had been given to no patient before thyroid surgery. Per the original methods: Clinicopathological groups differed in CDR3, with these differences serving to build a distant-metastasis classifier for papillary thyroid cancer. TCRdb reprocessed the PCR reads using MiXCR. TCRdb, not the original authors, processed these V and J calls. The sample carries around 31,000 clones, about 20% recorded once. The TCR was taken from a male donor with papillary thyroid cancer or a benign thyroid nodule (not recorded which). Some clones in this sample may be carry-over from other donors' samples. The source material was tumor tissue.

CDR3 sequence (DNA): TGTGCCAGCAGCCAGACTAGCGGGGGTCTTCTGAACTACGAGCAGTACTTC. The encoded protein is CASSQTSGGLLNYEQYF. The J gene is TRBJ2-7, the V gene TRBV7-8, with 12 bases lining up with TRBD2. Germline CDR1 reads SGHVS; CDR2 reads FQNEAQ. This CDR3 is 17 amino acids long. J was trimmed by 3 bases and V by 5 bases; bases with no gene match: 11.